Listed below are T cell receptor beta chains from one sample, sequenced in a study of regulatory T cells in long-lasting Graves disease. TCRdb fed the multiplex PCR reads into MiXCR, producing one record per CDR3 protein. Of about 470,000 distinct CDR3 sequences detected, around 21% appear once; the ten largest clones hold 7% to 9.5%. This material consisted of peripheral blood mononuclear cells (PBMCs), taken when the disease was refractory, from a patient treated with antithyroid drugs. These receptors originate from a female donor with Graves disease. Each CDR3 is given without its conserved first and last residue. The listing skips clone size in some rows; elsewhere it reads once, few, many or a size class.

TRBV29-1	TRBJ2-5	many	SVDTSLSGGETQY
TRBV29-1	TRBJ1-2	many	SVEGQGAGGYT
TRBV27	TRBJ2-2	many	ASSLRRGELF
TRBV3-1	TRBJ2-2	many	ASSQESDSNTGELF
TRBV24-1	TRBJ2-3	-	ATSEEVTDTQY
TRBV7-2	TRBJ2-7	many	ASSLGGRYEQY
TRBV7-9	TRBJ2-5	many	ASSLRIQETQY
TRBV20-1	TRBJ2-5	few	SASALAGVYETQY
TRBV3-1	TRBJ2-5	many	ASSQGKGTTRQETQY
TRBV5-1	TRBJ2-7	few	ASSLESGLAYEQY
TRBV20-1	TRBJ2-7	-	SAARAGEQY
TRBV6-2/TRBV6-3	TRBJ2-7	many	ASSYSGDKQY
TRBV30	TRBJ1-3	-	AWGFSGNTIY
TRBV5-1	TRBJ1-2	-	ASSLTGTAYGYT
TRBV7-2	TRBJ2-3	-	ASSTTSGVGGDTQY
TRBV28	TRBJ1-5	many	ASSLSTVVRYQPQH
TRBV6-2/TRBV6-3	TRBJ2-3	many	ASSYSFGRRTDTQY
TRBV7-2	TRBJ2-1	-	ASSLEGQGIYNEQF
TRBV29-1	TRBJ2-2	-	SVDGQDGSTGELF
TRBV20-1	TRBJ1-2	-	SARDTGGSYGYT
TRBV4-1	TRBJ2-5	-	ASSQAQVQETQY
TRBV14	TRBJ1-1	many	ASSLRDRVVNTEAF
TRBV28	TRBJ2-7	many	ASSQTGLIRSYEQY
TRBV16	TRBJ1-2	many	ASSQSSGQGNGYT
TRBV12-3/TRBV12-4	TRBJ2-1	-	ASSLSGGDNEQF
TRBV27	TRBJ2-7	many	ASSFDLETQTYEQY
TRBV30	TRBJ1-2	many	AWSAGTGVFGGYT
TRBV27	TRBJ2-7	few	ASSDGATYEQY
TRBV6-1	TRBJ1-5	-	ASSESLGAGSQPQH
TRBV5-6	TRBJ1-1	few	ASTRDRGFRRNTEAF
TRBV27	TRBJ1-6	-	ASGASPLPANSPLH
TRBV7-2	TRBJ1-3	many	ASSRQHSGNTIY
TRBV27	TRBJ1-2	-	ASSFHRTGAYGYT
TRBV2	TRBJ2-3	-	ASSAFSSVSRDTQY
TRBV9	TRBJ1-1	-	ASSPRSSGGTEAF
TRBV6-1	TRBJ1-1	-	ASSGDWSGAF
TRBV6-2/TRBV6-3	TRBJ2-7	many	ASSFGTSGSSSYEQY
TRBV5-1	TRBJ1-3	-	ASRGSGNTIY
TRBV7-2	TRBJ1-2	many	ASSLHGGGYGYT
TRBV7-9	TRBJ2-5	few	ASSLWGQQETQY
TRBV2	TRBJ2-5	many	ASRGGSNQETQY
TRBV6-5	TRBJ1-5	-	ASSYRGHIGDQPQH
TRBV19	TRBJ1-2	few	ASSAGPRTGNYGYT
TRBV6-2/TRBV6-3	TRBJ2-5	many	ATSRGGPVQTQY
TRBV19	TRBJ2-6	-	ASSPRPGQGIGANVLT
TRBV6-1	TRBJ1-2	many	ASSLTGLRGYT
TRBV7-9	TRBJ1-6	few	ASSFRDRVSPLH
TRBV30	TRBJ2-3	-	AWGGDTQY
TRBV29-1	TRBJ1-2	few	SVLKTGTASGYT